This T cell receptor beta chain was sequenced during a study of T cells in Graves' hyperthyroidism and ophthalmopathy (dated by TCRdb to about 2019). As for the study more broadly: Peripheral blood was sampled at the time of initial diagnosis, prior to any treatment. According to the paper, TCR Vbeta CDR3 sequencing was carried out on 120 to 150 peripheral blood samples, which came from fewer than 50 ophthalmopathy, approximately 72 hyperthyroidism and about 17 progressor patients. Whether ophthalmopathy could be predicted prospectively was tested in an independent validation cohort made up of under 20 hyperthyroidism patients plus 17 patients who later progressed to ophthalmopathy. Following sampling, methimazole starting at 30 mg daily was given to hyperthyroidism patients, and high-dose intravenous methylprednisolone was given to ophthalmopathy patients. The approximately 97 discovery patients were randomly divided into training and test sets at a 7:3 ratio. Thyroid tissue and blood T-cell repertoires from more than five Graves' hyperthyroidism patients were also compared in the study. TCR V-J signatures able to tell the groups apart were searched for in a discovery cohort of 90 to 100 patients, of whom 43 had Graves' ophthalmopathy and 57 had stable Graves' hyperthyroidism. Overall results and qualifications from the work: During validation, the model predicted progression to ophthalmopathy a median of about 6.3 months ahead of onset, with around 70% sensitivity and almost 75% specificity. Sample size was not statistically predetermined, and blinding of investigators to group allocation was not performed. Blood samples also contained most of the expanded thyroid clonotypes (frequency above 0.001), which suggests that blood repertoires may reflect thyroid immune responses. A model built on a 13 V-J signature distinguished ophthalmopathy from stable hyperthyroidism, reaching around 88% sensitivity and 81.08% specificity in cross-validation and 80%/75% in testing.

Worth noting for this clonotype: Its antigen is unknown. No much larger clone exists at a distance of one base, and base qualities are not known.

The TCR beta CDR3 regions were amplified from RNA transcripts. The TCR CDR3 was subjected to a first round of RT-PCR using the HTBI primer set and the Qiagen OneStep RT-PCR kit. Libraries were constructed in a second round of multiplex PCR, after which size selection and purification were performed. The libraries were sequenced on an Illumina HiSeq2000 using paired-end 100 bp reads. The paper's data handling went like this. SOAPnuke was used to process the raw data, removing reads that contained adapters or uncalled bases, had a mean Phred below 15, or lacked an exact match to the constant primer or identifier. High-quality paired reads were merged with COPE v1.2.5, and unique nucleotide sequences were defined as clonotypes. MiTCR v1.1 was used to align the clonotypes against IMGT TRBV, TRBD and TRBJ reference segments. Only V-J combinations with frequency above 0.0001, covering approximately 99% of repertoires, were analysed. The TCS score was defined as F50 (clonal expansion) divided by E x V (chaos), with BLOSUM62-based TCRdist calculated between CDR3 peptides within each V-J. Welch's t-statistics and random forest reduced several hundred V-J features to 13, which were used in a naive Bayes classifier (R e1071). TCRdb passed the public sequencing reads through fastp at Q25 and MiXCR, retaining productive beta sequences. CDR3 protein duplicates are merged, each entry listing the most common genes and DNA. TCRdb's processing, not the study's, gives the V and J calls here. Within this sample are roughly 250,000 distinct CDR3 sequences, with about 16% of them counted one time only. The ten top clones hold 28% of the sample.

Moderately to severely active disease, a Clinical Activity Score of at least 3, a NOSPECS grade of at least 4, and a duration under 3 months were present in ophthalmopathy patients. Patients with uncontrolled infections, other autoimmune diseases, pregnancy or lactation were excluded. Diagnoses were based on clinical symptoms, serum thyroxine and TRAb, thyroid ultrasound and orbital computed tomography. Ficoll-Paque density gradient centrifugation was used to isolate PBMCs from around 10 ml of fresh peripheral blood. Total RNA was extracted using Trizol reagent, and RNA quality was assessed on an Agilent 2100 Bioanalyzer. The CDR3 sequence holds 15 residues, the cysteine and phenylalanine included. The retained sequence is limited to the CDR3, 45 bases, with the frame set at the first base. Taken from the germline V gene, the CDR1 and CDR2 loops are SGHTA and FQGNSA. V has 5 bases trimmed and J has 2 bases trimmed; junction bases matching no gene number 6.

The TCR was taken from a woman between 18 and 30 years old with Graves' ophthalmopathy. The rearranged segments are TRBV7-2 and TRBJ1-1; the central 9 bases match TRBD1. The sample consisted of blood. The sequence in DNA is TGTGCCAGCAGCACGGACAGGGGCTATAACACTGAAGCTTTCTTT. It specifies CASSTDRGYNTEAFF. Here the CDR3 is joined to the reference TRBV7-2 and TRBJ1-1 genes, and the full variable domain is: GAGVSQSPSNKVTEKGKDVELRCDPISGHTALYWYRQSLGQGLEFLIYFQGNSAPDKSGLPSDRFSAERTGGSVSTLTIQRTQQEDSAVYLCASSTDRGYNTEAFFGQGTRLTVV.